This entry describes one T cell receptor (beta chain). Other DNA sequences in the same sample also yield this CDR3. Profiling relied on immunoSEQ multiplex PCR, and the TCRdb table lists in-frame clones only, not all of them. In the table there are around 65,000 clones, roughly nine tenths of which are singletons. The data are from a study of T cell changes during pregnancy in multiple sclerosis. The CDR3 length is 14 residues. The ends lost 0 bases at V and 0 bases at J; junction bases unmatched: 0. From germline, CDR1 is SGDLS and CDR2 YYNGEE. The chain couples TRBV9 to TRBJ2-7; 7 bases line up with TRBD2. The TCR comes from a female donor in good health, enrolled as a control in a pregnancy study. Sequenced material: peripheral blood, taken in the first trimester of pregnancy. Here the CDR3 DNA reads TGTGCCAGCAGCGTAGGCGGGAGCTCCTACGAGCAGTACTTC. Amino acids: CASSVGGSSYEQYF.